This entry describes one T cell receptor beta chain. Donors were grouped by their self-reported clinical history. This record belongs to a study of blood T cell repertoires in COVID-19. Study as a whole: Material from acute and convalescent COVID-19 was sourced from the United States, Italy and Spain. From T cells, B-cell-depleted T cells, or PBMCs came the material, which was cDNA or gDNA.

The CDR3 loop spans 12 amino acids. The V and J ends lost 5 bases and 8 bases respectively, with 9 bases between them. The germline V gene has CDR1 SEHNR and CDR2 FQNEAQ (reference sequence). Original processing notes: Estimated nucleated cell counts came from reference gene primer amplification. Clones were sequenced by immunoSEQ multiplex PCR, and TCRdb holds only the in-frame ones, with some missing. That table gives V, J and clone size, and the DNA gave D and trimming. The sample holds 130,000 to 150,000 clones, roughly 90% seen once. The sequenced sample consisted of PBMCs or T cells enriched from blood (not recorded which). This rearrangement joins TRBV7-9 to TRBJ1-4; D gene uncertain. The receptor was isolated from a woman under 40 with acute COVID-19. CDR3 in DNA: TGTGCCAGCAGCCAATCCACAGAAAAACTGTTTTTT. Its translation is CASSQSTEKLFF.